This T cell receptor beta chain was documented in a study of cytomegalovirus exposure and HLA in healthy donors. Overall study: From HLA-typed donors, an early data release held some 91 million unique TCRs. Study outcomes and limitations: Among TCR sequences, most were rare, though some public TCRs appeared in many donors. An assumption of roughly uniform sequencing depth across donors underlay the presence/absence analyses. Certain sequence variants were highly shared and formed a cluster, and this cluster was likely a sequencing artifact.

Note on this clone: Its matching antigen is unknown.

The CDR3 runs to 14 residues. Germline CDR1 LGHNA, CDR2 YSLEER. Between the trimmed V and J ends, which lost 4 bases and 4 bases, there was a span of 13 bases. A multiplex PCR was run with 60 Vbeta primers and 13 Jbeta primers. Sequenced by immunoSEQ multiplex PCR; TCRdb stores in-frame clones only, minus some. The data contain some 170,000 clones, 55% to 75% of them singletons. The receptor was derived from a human donor in good health. Input material: PBMCs. The rearrangement uses TRBV4-3 and TRBJ2-5; D is possibly TRBD2 (6 bases). CDR3 sequence: CASSPGAEGETQYF. CDR3 bases: TGCGCCAGCAGCCCCGGGGCGGAGGGAGAGACCCAGTACTTC.